A single T cell receptor (beta chain) is shown here with its context. Antigen unknown. This record comes from a study of OX40 agonist ivuxolimab in advanced cancers. Overall study: Patients got intravenous ivuxolimab at 0.01 to 10 mg/kg every 2 weeks. Cohort: about 80% men, mean age approximately 64, aged about 23 to 80. Notes on the study in general: CD8+ T cells were the subset that, on average, had more expanded clones than CD4+.

The CDR3 runs 15 residues. CDR1 and CDR2 (germline): SGHRS, YFSETQ. V shed 4 bases and J shed 0 bases, with 8 bases lying between them. Repertoires were generated with immunoSEQ multiplex PCR, while TCRdb's copy carries only in-frame clones and drops some. The data hold approximately 75,000 clones, with about 88% observed a single time. V usage is TRBV5-1 and J usage is TRBJ2-6; perhaps TRBD2 as D (6 bases). This clonotype originated in an adult with an advanced solid tumor such as melanoma, head and neck, liver or kidney cancer. This specimen was CD4+ or CD8+ T cells sorted from blood, taken in a trial of the OX40 agonist ivuxolimab. The chain's CDR3 is CASSGGNSGANVLTF. CDR3 in DNA: TGCGCCAGCAGCGGAGGGAACTCTGGGGCCAACGTCCTGACTTTC.